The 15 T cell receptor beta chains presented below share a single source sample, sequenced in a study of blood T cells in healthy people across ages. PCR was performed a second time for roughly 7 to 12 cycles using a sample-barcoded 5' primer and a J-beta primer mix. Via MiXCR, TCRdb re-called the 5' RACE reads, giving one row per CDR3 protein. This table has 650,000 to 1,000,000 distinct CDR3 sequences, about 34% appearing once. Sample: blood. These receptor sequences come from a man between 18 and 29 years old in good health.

In nucleotides, the CDR3 is TGTGCCAGCAGCTTTCTGACAGGGGCCGGCAATGAGCAGTTCTTC. Translating it yields CASSFLTGAGNEQFF. This rearrangement joins TRBV7-3 to TRBJ2-1, with 8 bases aligning to TRBD1. CDR3 size: 15 residues. V shed 3 bases, J shed 6 bases, and the junction held 7 bases outside the gene matches. CDR1 SGHTA and CDR2 FQGTGA come from the germline V gene.

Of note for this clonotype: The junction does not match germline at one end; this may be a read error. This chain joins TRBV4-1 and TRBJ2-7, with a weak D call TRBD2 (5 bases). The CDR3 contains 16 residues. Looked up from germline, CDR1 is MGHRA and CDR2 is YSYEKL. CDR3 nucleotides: TGCGCCGGCAGCCAAGCGACCAGCAGAGGTTCCGGAGGCCAGTACTTC. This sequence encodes CAGSQATSRGSGGQYF.

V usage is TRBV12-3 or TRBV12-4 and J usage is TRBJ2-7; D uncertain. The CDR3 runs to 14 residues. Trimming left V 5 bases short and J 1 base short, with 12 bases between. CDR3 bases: TGTGCCAGCAGTATGGACGGGTTATCCTACGAGCAGTACTTC. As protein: CASSMDGLSYEQYF.

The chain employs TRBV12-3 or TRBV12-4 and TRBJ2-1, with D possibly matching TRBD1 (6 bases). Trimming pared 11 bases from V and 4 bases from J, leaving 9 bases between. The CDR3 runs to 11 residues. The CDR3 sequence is CADRSYNEQFF. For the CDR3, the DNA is TGTGCCGACAGGTCGTACAATGAGCAGTTCTTC.

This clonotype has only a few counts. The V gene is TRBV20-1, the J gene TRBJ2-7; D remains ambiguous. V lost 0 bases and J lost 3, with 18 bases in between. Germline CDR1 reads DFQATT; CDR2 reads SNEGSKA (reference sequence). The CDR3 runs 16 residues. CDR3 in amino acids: CSARDLDSSVNYEQYF. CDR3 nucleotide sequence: TGCAGTGCTAGAGACCTCGACTCCAGCGTCAACTACGAGCAGTACTTC.

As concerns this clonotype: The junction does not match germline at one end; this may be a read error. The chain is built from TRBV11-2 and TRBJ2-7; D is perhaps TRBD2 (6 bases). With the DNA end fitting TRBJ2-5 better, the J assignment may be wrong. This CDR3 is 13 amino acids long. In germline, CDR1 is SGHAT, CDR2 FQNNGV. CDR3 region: CANSPIREETQYF. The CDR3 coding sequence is TGTGCCAACAGCCCGATCCGGGAGGAGACCCAGTACTTC.

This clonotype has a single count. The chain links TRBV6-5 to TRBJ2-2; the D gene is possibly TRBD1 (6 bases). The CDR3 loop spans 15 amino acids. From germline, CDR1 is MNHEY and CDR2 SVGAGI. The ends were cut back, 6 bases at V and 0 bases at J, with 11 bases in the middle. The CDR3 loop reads CASSLTGTNTGELFF. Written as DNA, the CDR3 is TGTGCCAGCAGCCTTACAGGGACGAACACCGGGGAGCTGTTTTTT.

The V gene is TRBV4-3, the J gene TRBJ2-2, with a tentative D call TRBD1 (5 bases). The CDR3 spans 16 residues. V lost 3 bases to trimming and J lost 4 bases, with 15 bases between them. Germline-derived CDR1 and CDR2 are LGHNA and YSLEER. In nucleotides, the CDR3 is TGCGCCAGCAGCCAGGGGCCCTCAACAGGCACCGGGGAGCTGTTTTTT. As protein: CASSQGPSTGTGELFF.

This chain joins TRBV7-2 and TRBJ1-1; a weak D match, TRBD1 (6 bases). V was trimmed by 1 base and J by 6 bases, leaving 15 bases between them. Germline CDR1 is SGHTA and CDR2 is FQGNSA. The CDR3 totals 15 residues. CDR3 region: CASSLGTGRIPEAFF. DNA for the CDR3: TGTGCCAGCAGCTTAGGTACAGGGCGGATCCCTGAAGCTTTCTTT. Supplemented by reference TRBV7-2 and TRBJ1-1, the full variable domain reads GAGVSQSPSNKVTEKGKDVELRCDPISGHTALYWYRQSLGQGLEFLIYFQGNSAPDKSGLPSDRFSAERTGGSVSTLTIQRTQQEDSAVYLCASSLGTGRIPEAFFGQGTRLTVV.

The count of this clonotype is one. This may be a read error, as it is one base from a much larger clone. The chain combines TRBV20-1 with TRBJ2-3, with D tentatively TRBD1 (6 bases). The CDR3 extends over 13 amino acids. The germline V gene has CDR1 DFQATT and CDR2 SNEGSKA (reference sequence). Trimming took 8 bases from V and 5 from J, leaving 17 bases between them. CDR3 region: CSSKGLGGDTQYF. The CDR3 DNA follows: TGCAGTTCTAAGGGCCTAGGGGGAGATACGCAGTATTTT.

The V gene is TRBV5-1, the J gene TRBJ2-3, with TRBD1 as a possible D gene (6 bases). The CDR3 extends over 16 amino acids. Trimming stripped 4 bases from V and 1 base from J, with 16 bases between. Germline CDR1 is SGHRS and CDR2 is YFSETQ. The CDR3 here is CASSPDSCKGTDTQYF. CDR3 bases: TGCGCCAGCAGCCCGGACAGTTGCAAGGGCACAGATACGCAGTATTTT.

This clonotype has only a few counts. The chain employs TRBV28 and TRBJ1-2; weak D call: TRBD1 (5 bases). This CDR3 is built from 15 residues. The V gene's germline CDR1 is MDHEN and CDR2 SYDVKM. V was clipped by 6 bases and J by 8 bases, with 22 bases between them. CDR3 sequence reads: CASRNGQGPEEGYTF. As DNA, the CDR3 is TGTGCCAGCAGAAACGGACAAGGGCCAGAGGAAGGCTACACCTTC.

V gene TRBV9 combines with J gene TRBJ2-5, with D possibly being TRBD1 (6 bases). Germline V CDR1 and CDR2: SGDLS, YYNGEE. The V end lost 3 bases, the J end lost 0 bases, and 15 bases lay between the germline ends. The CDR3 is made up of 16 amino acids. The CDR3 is CASSDYRALHQETQYF. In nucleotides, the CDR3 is TGTGCCAGCAGCGATTACAGGGCCCTTCACCAAGAGACCCAGTACTTC. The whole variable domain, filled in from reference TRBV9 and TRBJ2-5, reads DSGVTQTPKHLITATGQRVTLRCSPRSGDLSVYWYQQSLDQGLQFLIQYYNGEERAKGNILERFSAQQFPDLHSELNLSSLELGDSALYFCASSDYRALHQETQYFGPGTRLLVL.

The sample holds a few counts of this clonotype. The CDR3 region is CSGAKLAGGTDTQYF. CDR3 nucleotides: TGCAGTGGCGCGAAACTAGCGGGGGGGACAGATACGCAGTATTTT. The rearrangement links TRBV20-1 to TRBJ2-3; 13 bases line up with TRBD2. The CDR3 runs to 15 residues. The germline CDR1 and CDR2 sequences are DFQATT and SNEGSKA (reference sequence). V trimming: 7 bases; J trimming: 3 bases; junction bases outside the gene matches: 7.

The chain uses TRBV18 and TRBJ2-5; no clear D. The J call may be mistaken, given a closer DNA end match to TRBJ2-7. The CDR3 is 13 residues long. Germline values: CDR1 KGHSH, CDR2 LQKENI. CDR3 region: CASSPWPRNEQYF. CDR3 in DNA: TGTGCCAGCTCACCGTGGCCTAGAAACGAGCAGTACTTC.